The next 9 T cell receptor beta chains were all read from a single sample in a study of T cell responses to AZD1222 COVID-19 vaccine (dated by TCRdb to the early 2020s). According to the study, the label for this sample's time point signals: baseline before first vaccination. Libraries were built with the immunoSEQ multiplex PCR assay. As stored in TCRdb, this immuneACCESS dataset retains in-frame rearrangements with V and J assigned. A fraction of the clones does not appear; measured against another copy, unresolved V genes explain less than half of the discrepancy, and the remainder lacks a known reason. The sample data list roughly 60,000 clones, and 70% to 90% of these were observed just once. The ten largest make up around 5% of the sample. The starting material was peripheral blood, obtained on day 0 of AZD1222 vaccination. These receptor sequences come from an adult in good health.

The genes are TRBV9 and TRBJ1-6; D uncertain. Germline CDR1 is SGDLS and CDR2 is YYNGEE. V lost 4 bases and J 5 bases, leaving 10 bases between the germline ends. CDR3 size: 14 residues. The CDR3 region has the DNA TGTGCCAGCAGCCCCTCTGGGGATAATTCACCCCTCCACTTT. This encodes CASSPSGDNSPLHF.

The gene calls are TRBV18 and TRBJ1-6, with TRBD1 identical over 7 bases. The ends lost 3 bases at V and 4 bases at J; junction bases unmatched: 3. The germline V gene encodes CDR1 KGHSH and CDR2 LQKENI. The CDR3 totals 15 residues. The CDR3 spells CASSPLQGYNSPLHF. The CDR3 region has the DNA TGTGCCAGCTCACCGTTACAGGGGTATAATTCACCCCTCCACTTT.

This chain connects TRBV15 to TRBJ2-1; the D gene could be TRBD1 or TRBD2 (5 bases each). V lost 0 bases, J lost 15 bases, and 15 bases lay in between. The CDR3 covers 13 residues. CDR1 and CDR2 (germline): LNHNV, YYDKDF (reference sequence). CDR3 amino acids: CATSRDVGSGLFF. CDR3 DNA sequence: TGTGCCACCAGCAGAGATGTGGGGTCGGGGCTGTTCTTC.

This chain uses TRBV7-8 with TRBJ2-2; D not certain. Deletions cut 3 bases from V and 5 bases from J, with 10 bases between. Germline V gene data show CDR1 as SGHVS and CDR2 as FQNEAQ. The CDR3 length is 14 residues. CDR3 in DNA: TGTGCCAGCAGCTTGAACTTAGGAACCGGGGAGCTGTTTTTT. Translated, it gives CASSLNLGTGELFF.

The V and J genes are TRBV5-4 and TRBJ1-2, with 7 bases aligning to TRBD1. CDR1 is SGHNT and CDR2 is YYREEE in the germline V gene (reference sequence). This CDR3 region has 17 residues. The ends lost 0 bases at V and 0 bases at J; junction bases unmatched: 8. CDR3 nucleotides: TGTGCCAGCAGCTTGGTGACAGGGAGGTTTTCTAACTATGGCTACACCTTC. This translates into CASSLVTGRFSNYGYTF.

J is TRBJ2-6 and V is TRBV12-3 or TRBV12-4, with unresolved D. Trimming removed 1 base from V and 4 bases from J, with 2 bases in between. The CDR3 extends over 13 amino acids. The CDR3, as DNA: TGTGCCAGCAGTTTAGAAGGGGCCAACGTCCTGACTTTC. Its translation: CASSLEGANVLTF.

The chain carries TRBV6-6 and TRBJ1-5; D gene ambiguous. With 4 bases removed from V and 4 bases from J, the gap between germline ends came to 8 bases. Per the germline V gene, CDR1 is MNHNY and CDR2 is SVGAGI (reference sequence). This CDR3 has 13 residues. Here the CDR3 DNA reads TGTGCCAGCAGTTCACAACGAAATCAGCCCCAGCATTTT. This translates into CASSSQRNQPQHF.

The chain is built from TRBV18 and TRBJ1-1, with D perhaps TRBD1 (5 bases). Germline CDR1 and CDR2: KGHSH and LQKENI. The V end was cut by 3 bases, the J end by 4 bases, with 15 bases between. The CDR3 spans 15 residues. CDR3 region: CASSPLDTAGTEAFF. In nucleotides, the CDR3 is TGTGCCAGCTCACCGCTGGACACCGCGGGCACTGAAGCTTTCTTT.

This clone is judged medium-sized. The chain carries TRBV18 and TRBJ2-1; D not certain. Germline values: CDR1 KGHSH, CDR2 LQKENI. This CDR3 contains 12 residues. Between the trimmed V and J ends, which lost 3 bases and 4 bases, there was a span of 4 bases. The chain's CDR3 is CASSPEYNEQFF. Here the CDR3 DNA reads TGTGCCAGCTCACCGGAATACAATGAGCAGTTCTTC.